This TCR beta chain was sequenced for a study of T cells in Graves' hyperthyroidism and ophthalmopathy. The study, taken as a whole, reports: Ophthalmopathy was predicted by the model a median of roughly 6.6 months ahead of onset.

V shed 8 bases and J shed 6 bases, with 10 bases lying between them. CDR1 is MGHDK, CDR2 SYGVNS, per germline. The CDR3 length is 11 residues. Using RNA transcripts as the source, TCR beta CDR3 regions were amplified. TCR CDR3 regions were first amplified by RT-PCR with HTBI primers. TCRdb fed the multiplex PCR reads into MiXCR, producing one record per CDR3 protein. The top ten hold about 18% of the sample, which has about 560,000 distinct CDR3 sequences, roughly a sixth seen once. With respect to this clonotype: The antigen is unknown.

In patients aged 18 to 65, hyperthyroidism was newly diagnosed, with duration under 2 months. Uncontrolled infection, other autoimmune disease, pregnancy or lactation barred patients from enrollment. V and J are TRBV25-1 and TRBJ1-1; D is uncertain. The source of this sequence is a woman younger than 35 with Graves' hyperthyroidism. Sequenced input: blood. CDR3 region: CASGEGPEAFF. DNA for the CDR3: TGTGCCAGCGGAGAGGGCCCTGAAGCTTTCTTT.